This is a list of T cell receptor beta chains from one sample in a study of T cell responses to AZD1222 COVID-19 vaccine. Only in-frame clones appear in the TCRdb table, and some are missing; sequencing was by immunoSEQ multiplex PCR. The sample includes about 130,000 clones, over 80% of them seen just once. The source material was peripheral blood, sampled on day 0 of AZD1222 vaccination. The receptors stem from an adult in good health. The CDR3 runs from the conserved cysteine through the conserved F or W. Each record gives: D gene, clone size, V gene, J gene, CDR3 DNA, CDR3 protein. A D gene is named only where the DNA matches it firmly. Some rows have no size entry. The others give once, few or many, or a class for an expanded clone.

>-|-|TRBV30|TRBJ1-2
TGTGCCTGGAGTGTAGGCGGCAGGGATGGCTACACCTTC
CAWSVGGRDGYTF
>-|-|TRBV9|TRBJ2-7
TGTGCCAGCAGCGTTAGCTCAGGAGACTCCTACGAGCAGTACTTC
CASSVSSGDSYEQYF
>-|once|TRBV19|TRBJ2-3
TGTGCCAGTAGTATAGGTCAAGATACGCAGTATTTT
CASSIGQDTQYF
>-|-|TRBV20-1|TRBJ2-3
TGCAGTGCTAGTGACGGGAGTTCGACAGATACGCAGTATTTT
CSASDGSSTDTQYF
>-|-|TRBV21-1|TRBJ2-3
TGTGCCAGCAGTCCTAGACGAGGGTCCGCAGATACGCAGTATTTT
CASSPRRGSADTQYF
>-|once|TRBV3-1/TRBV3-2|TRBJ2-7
TGTGCCAGCAGCCAGCTTGTTACCTACGAGCAGTACTTC
CASSQLVTYEQYF
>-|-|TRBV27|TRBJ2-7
-
CASILGSEQYF
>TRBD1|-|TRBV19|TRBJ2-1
TGTGCCAGTACGGAAGGGGGCTATGAGCAGTTCTTC
CASTEGGYEQFF
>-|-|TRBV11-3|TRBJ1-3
TGTGCCAGCAGCCGGGAAGGACAGTTCTCTGGAAACACCATATATTTT
CASSREGQFSGNTIYF
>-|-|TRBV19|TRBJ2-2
TGTGCCAGTAGTACTACAAATTACCGAACCGGGGAGCTGTTTTTT
CASSTTNYRTGELFF
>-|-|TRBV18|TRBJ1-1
TGTGCCAGCTCACCCCCAGTGGGGACTGAAGCTTTCTTT
CASSPPVGTEAFF
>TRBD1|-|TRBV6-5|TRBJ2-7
TGTGCCAGCAGTTCCGGGACAGGGGGCTACGAGCAGTACTTC
CASSSGTGGYEQYF
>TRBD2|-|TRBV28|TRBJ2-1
TGTGCCAGCAGTACTCCGGGACTAGGAGGAAGGGAGCAGTTCTTC
CASSTPGLGGREQFF
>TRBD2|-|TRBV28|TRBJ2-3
TGTGCCAGCAGACGGGGACTAGCGGATAGCACAGATACGCAGTATTTT
CASRRGLADSTDTQYF
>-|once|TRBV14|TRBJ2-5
TGTGCCAGCAGCTTCGTTCCCCGCGGGGCCCAGTACTTC
CASSFVPRGAQYF
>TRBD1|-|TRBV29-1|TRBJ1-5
TGCAGCGTTTCCGGGACAGGGGATCAGCCCCAGCATTTT
CSVSGTGDQPQHF
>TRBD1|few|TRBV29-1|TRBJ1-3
TGCAGCGGGGGGACAGACGGAAACACCATATATTTT
CSGGTDGNTIYF
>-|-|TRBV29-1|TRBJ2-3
TGCAGCGTTGAATCGGACAGACCCACAGATACGCAGTATTTT
CSVESDRPTDTQYF
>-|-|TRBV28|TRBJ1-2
TGTGCCAGCAGTTTACCCCCGCAGCAGGGAGGCTACACCTTC
CASSLPPQQGGYTF
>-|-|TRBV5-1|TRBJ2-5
TGCGCCAGCAGCTTGGTGGGACAAACCCAAGAGACCCAGTACTTC
CASSLVGQTQETQYF
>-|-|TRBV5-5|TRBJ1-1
TGTGCCAGCAGCTTGGGACGGGCGAACACTGAAGCTTTCTTT
CASSLGRANTEAFF
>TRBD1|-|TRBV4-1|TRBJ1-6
TGCGCCAGCAGTCGGAGCCAGGGGGATAATTCACCCCTCCACTTT
CASSRSQGDNSPLHF
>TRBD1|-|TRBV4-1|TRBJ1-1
TGCGCCAGCAGCCGATCCGGGACAGGGGGCTTTGAAGCTTTCTTT
CASSRSGTGGFEAFF
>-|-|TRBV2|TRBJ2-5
TGTGCCAGCCCCGGGGCAGACCAAGAGACCCAGTACTTC
CASPGADQETQYF
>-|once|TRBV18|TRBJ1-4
TGTGCCAGCTCACGTGGAGCACCAACTAATGAAAAACTGTTTTTT
CASSRGAPTNEKLFF
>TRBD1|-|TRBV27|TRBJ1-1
TGTGCCAGCAGCCCCACAGGGGCCCCTTCTGAAGCTTTCTTT
CASSPTGAPSEAFF
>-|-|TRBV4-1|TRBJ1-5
TGCGCCAGCAGCCGGGACGGGAACTATCAGCCCCAGCATTTT
CASSRDGNYQPQHF
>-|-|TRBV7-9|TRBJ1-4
TGTGCCAGCAGCACCTTTTCTGCAACTAATGAAAAACTGTTTTTT
CASSTFSATNEKLFF
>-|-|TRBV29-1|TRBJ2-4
TGCAGCGTTGGGGTGGGGTCTGAGGACATTCAGTACTTC
CSVGVGSEDIQYF
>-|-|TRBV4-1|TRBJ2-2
TGCGCCAGCAGTTCAGAGGGGGGCAACACCGGGGAGCTGTTTTTT
CASSSEGGNTGELFF
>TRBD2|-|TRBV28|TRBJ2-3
TGTGCCAGCAGTTTACGACTAGCGGGAGGACCTTCGGATGATACGCAGTATTTT
CASSLRLAGGPSDDTQYF
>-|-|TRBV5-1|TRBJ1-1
TGCGCCAGCAACCCGACAGGGAACACTGAAGCTTTCTTT
CASNPTGNTEAFF
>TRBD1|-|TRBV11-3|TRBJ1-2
TGTGCCAGCAGCCCGGGGACAGGGGGCGAAGGTGGCTACACCTTC
CASSPGTGGEGGYTF
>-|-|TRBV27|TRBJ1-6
TGTGCCAGCAGTTTAGGCCAGGGTTATAATTCACCCCTCCACTTT
CASSLGQGYNSPLHF
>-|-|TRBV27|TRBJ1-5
TGTGCCAGCAGTTTCCGGACAGATAGCAATCAGCCCCAGCATTTT
CASSFRTDSNQPQHF
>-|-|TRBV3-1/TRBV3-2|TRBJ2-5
TGTGCCAGCAGCCAAGAAGGTATGGAGACCCAGTACTTC
CASSQEGMETQYF
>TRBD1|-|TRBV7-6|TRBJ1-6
TGTGCCAGCAGTCCTGGGACAGGCAGTACAAATTCACCCCTCCACTTT
CASSPGTGSTNSPLHF
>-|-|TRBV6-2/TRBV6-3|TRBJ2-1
TGTGCCAGCAGCTCTCGCGTGAGTGAGCAGTTCTTC
CASSSRVSEQFF
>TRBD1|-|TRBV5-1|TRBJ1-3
TGCGCCAGCAGCGGGGGACAGGATGGAAACACCATATATTTT
CASSGGQDGNTIYF
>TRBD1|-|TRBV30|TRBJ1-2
TGTGCCTGGAGCCGCCTTACAGGGGATGGCTACACCTTC
CAWSRLTGDGYTF
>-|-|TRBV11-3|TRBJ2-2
TGTGCCAGCAGCTTAGGGGTGAGCGGGGAGCTGTTTTTT
CASSLGVSGELFF
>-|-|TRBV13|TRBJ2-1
TGTGCCAGCAGCACCCGGACTACGAGCTCCTACAATGAGCAGTTCTTC
CASSTRTTSSYNEQFF
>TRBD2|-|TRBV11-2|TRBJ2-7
TGTGCCAGCAGCTTCCTAGGGGCGTCGGCGGGAGGTGGCTACGAGCAGTACTTC
CASSFLGASAGGGYEQYF
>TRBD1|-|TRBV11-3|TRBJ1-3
TGTGCCAGCAGCCTGACAGGGGAACCCTCTGGAAACACCATATATTTT
CASSLTGEPSGNTIYF
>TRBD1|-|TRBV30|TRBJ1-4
TGTGCCTGGACGACAGGGGTCGGTGAAAAACTGTTTTTT
CAWTTGVGEKLFF
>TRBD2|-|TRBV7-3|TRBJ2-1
TGTGCCAGCAGCTTAATGGCGGGAGGAACAAATGAGCAGTTCTTC
CASSLMAGGTNEQFF
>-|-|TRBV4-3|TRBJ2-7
TGCGCCAGCAGCCAAGAAGCCGGCCCCTACTACGAGCAGTACTTC
CASSQEAGPYYEQYF
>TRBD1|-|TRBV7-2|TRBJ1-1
TGTGCCAGCAGCTTCAGGGGGCTGATGGGCACTGAAGCTTTCTTT
CASSFRGLMGTEAFF
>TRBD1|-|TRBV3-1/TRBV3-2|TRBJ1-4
TGTGCCAGCAGCCGGGACAGGCTTAATGAAAAACTGTTTTTT
CASSRDRLNEKLFF
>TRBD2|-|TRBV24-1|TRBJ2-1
TGTGCCACCGACGCGGGAGCCTACAATGAGCAGTTCTTC
CATDAGAYNEQFF
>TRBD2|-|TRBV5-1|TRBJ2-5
TGCGCCAGCAGCACAGGACTAGCGGGAGTTGAGACCCAGTACTTC
CASSTGLAGVETQYF
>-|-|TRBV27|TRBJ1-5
TGTGCCAGCAGCCAGGACCTCAATCAGCCCCAGCATTTT
CASSQDLNQPQHF
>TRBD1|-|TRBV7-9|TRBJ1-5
TGTGCCAGCAGCGCGACAGGGGAAAATCAGCCCCAGCATTTT
CASSATGENQPQHF